This TCR beta chain comes out of a study of T cells in Graves' hyperthyroidism and ophthalmopathy. Overall study context: Staff took peripheral blood when the initial diagnosis was made, before any treatment began. Findings and caveats of the study: Most clonotypes that expanded in the thyroid above 0.001 also showed up in blood.

Each patient was aged 18 to 65 and had newly diagnosed hyperthyroidism of under 2 months' duration. This clonotype was seen many times. Antigen unknown. TCR beta CDR3 regions were amplified from RNA transcripts. HTBI primers were employed in a first-round RT-PCR of the TCR CDR3. TCRdb fed the multiplex PCR reads into MiXCR, producing one record per CDR3 protein. The table records 370,000 or so distinct CDR3 sequences, 15% to 18% of them present only once. V was cut by 7 bases and J by 4 bases, with 20 bases left in between. The CDR3 runs 16 residues. This chain connects TRBV12-3 or TRBV12-4 to TRBJ2-1, with TRBD2 as a possible D gene (6 bases). This TCR came from a woman aged 18-35 years with Graves' hyperthyroidism that later progressed to Graves' ophthalmopathy. Source material: blood. For the CDR3, the DNA is TGTGCCAGCACTCTGGGACTGGGAAAGACTTACAATGAGCAGTTCTTC. Amino acids: CASTLGLGKTYNEQFF.